The text below deals with one T cell receptor (beta chain). The antigen is undetermined. The data are from a study of human T cells and chemical hapten exposure. Across the study: Investigators sensitized roughly 2 cm by roughly 2 cm of upper inner arm skin with 2% DPC. All through the roughly 25-week study, the scalp of each patient received diphenylcyclopropenone doses weekly. General study findings and limits: Once DPC sensitization occurred, TCRs above 1 in 1000 frequency showed no change.

Germline assignment: CDR1 MNHEY and CDR2 SVGAGI. The CDR3 runs 13 residues. Trimming cost V 8 bases and J 6 bases, with 15 bases left between them. The library tagged individual cDNA molecules with unique molecular identifiers. TCRdb reprocessed the RACE reads with MiXCR, giving one entry per CDR3 protein. Seen here are about 200,000 distinct CDR3 sequences, 24% observed once, and the top ten hold about 2.3%. Documented time point: patch test 3, about 24 weeks after DPC sensitization. Treatment noted: therapeutic diphenylcyclopropenone sensitization with weekly scalp DPC. The rearrangement links TRBV6-5 to TRBJ2-3; D call uncertain. This specimen consisted of whole blood, obtained in connection with sensitization to the hapten diphenylcyclopropenone (DPC). This sequence originates from a woman aged 35 to 49 with alopecia areata. Some clones in this sample may be carry-over from other donors' samples. In nucleotides, the CDR3 is TGTGCCAGCTATTCTCATCGGTCGGATACGCAGTATTTT. Protein: CASYSHRSDTQYF.